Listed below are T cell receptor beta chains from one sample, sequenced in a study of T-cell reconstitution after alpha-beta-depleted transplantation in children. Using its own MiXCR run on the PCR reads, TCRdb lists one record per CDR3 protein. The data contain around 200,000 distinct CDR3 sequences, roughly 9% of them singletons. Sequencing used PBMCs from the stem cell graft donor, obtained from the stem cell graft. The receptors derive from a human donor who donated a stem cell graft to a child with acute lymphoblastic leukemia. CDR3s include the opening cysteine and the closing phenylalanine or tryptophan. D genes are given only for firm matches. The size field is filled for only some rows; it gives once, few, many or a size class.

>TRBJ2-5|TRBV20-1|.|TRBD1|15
CSARVDRGQGETQYF
TGCAGTGCTAGAGTCGACAGGGGGCAAGGAGAGACCCAGTACTTC
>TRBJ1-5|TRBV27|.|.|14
CASSRAHSGKPQHF
TGTGCCAGCAGTCGCGCCCATAGCGGGAAGCCCCAGCATTTT
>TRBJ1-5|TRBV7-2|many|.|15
CASSLVVGSNQPQHF
TGTGCCAGCAGCTTAGTGGTGGGCAGCAATCAGCCCCAGCATTTT
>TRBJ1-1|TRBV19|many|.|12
CASRRDKTEAFF
TGTGCCAGTAGAAGGGACAAAACTGAAGCTTTCTTT
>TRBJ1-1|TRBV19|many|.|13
CASSIGQNTEAFF
TGTGCCAGTAGTATAGGACAGAACACTGAAGCTTTCTTT
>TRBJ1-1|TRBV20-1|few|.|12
CSARRGFPEAFF
TGCAGTGCCAGACGGGGGTTCCCTGAAGCTTTCTTT
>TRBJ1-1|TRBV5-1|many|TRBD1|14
CASSPGGGDAEAFF
TGCGCCAGCAGCCCAGGGGGCGGTGATGCTGAAGCTTTCTTT
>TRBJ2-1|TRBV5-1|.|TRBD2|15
CASSALAGHGNEQFF
TGCGCCAGCAGCGCCCTAGCGGGGCACGGCAATGAGCAGTTCTTC
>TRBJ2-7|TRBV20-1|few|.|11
CSASAGGRKNF
TGCAGTGCTAGCGCCGGTGGACGGAAGAACTTC
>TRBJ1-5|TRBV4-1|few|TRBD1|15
CASSSSGTGHQPQHF
TGCGCCAGCAGTTCCTCCGGGACAGGACATCAGCCCCAGCATTTT
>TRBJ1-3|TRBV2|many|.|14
CASSVVGSGNTIYF
TGTGCCAGCAGTGTAGTTGGCTCTGGAAACACCATATATTTT
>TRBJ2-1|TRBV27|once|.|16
CASSLRSGGVLREQFF
TGTGCCAGCAGTTTACGGTCCGGCGGGGTTCTCCGTGAGCAGTTCTTC
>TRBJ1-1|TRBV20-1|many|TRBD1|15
CSARDDRVFVAEAFF
TGCAGTGCTAGAGATGACAGGGTCTTTGTTGCTGAAGCTTTCTTT
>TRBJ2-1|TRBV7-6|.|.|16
CASSLVGGAYYNEQFF
TGTGCCAGCAGCTTAGTTGGGGGGGCGTACTACAATGAGCAGTTCTTC
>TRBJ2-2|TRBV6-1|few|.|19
CASRVTGHLPPANTGELFF
TGTGCCAGCAGAGTAACGGGACATCTTCCCCCCGCGAACACCGGGGAGCTGTTTTTT
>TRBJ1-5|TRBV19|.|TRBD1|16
CASSILTGQLNQPQHF
TGTGCCAGTAGTATCCTAACGGGACAGTTAAATCAGCCCCAGCATTTT